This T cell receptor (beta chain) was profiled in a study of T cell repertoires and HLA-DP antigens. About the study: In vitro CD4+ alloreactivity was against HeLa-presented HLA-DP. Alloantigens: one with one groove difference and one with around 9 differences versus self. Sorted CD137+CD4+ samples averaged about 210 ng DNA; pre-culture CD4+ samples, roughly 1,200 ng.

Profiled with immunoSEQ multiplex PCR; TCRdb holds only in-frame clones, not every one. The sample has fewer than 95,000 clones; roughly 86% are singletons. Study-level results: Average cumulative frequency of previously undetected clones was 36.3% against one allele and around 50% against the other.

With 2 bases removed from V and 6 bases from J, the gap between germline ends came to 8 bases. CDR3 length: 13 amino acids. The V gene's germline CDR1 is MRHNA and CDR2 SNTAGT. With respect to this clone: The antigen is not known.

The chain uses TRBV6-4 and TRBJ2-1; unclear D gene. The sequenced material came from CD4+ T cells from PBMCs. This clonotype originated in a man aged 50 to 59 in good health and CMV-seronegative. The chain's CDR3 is CASSDEDGNEQFF. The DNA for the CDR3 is TGTGCCAGCAGTGACGAGGACGGCAATGAGCAGTTCTTC.